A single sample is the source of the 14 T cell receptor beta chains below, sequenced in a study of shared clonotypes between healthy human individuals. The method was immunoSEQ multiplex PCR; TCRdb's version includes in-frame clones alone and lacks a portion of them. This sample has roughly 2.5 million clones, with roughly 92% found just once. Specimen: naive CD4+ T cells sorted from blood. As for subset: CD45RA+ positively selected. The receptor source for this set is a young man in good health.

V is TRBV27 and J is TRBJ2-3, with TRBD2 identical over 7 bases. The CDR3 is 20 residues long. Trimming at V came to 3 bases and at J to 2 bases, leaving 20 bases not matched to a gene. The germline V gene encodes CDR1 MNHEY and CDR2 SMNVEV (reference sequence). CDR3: CASSLGGWAGTQRATDTQYF. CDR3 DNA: TGTGCCAGCAGTTTGGGGGGGTGGGCAGGGACCCAGCGGGCCACAGATACGCAGTATTTT.

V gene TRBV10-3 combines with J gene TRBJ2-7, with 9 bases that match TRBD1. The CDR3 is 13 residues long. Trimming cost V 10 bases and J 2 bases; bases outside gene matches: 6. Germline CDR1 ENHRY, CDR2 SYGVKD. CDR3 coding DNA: TGTGCCAGCGGGGACAGGGCTCCCTACGAGCAGTACTTC. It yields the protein CASGDRAPYEQYF.

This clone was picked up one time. CDR3 bases: TGTGCCAGCAGCTTAGGAGGGACAGGGGGCTGGAGACAGCCCCAGCATTTT. Residues: CASSLGGTGGWRQPQHF. The rearrangement uses TRBV7-2 and TRBJ1-5; TRBD1 matches 12 bases. Unmatched junction bases numbered 8, after V lost 1 base and J lost 7 bases. Germline V CDR1 and CDR2: SGHTA, FQGNSA. The CDR3 runs to 17 residues.

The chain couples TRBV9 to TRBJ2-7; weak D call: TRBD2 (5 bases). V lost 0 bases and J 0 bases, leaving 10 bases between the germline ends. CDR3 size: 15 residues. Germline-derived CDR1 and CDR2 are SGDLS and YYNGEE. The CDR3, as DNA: TGTGCCAGCAGCGTAGACGCGACTACCTCCTACGAGCAGTACTTC. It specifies CASSVDATTSYEQYF.

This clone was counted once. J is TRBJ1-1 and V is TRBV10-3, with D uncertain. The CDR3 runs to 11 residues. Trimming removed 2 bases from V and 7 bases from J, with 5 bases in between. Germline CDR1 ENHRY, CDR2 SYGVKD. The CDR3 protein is CAISEGREAFF. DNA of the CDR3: TGTGCCATCAGTGAGGGGCGTGAAGCTTTCTTT.

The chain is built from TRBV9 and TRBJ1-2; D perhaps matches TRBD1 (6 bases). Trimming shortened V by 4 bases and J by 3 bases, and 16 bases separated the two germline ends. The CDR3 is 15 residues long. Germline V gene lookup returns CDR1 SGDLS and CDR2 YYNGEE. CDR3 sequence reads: CASSSGHRDDYGYTF. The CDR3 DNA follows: TGTGCCAGCAGCTCCGGACACAGGGACGACTATGGCTACACCTTC.

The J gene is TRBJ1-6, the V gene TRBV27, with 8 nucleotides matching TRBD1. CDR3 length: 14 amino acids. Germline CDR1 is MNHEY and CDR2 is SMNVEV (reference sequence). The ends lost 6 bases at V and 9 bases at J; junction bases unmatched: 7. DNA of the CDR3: TGTGCCAGCAGGCCGACACAGGGGGGTTCACCCCTCCACTTT. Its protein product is CASRPTQGGSPLHF.

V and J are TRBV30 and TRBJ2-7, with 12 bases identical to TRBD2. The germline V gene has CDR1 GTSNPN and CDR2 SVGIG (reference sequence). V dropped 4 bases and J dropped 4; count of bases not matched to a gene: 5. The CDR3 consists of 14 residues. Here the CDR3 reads CAWTRTSGNYEQYF. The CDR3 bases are TGTGCCTGGACCCGGACTAGCGGGAATTACGAGCAGTACTTC.

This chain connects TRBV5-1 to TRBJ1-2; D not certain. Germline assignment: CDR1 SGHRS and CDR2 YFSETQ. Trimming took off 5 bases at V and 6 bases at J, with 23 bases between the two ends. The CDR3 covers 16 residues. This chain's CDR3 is CASSRAAATVIDGYTF. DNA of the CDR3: TGCGCCAGCAGTCGAGCAGCGGCCACAGTAATCGATGGCTACACCTTC.

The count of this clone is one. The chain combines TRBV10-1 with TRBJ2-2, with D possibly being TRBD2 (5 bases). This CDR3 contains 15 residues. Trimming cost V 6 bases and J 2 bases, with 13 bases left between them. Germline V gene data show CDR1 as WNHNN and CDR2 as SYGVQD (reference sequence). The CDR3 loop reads CASSPVGVNTGELFF. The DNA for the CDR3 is TGCGCCAGCAGCCCAGTCGGGGTTAACACCGGGGAGCTGTTTTTT.

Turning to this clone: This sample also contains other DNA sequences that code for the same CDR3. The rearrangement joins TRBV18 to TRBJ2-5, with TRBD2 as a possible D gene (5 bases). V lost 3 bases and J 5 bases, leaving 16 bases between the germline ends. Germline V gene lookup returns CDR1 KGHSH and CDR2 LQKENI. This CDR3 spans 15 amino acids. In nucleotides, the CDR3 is TGTGCCAGCTCACCCCAAAGAGGGAATCAGGAGACCCAGTACTTC. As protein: CASSPQRGNQETQYF.

The CDR3 region is CASSLVQAAGELFF. CDR3 sequence (DNA): TGCGCCAGCAGCTTGGTACAGGCAGCCGGGGAGCTGTTTTTT. The rearrangement uses TRBV5-1 and TRBJ2-2, with D perhaps TRBD1 (5 bases). Germline values: CDR1 SGHRS, CDR2 YFSETQ. V gave up 0 bases and J gave up 6 bases, with 9 bases separating them. The CDR3 covers 14 residues. Full variable domain (remainder filled in from reference TRBV5-1 and TRBJ2-2): KAGVTQTPRYLIKTRGQQVTLSCSPISGHRSVSWYQQTPGQGLQFLFEYFSETQRNKGNFPGRFSGRQFSNSRSEMNVSTLELGDSALYLCASSLVQAAGELFFGEGSRLTVL.

In DNA, the CDR3 is TGCGCCAGCAGCCAAGCCCTGGGCAGGGTCGGCGCAGATACGCAGTATTTT. It encodes CASSQALGRVGADTQYF. The rearrangement links TRBV4-3 to TRBJ2-3; maybe TRBD1 (5 bases). The germline gives CDR1 LGHNA, CDR2 YSLEER. The CDR3 has 17 residues. Between the trimmed V and J ends, which lost 1 base and 4 bases, there was a span of 18 bases.

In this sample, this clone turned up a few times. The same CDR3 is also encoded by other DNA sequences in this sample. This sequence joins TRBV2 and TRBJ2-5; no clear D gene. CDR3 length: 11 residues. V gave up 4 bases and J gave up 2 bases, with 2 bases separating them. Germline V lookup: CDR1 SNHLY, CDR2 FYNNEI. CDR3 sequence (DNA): TGTGCCAGCAGTGTACAAGAGACCCAGTACTTC. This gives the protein CASSVQETQYF. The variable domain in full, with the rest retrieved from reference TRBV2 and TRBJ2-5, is EPEVTQTPSHQVTQMGQEVILRCVPISNHLYFYWYRQILGQKVEFLVSFYNNEISEKSEIFDDQFSVERPDGSNFTLKIRSTKLEDSAMYFCASSVQETQYFGPGTRLLVL.